The 29 T cell receptor beta chains given below trace back to one sample, sequenced in a study of T cells in Graves' hyperthyroidism and ophthalmopathy. RNA transcripts provided the source from which TCR beta CDR3 regions were amplified. With the HTBI primer set, the TCR CDR3 went through a first round of RT-PCR. TCRdb fed the multiplex PCR reads into MiXCR, producing one record per CDR3 protein. The data show over 500,000 distinct CDR3 sequences, about 15% seen once. Sequencing input: blood. The source is a woman aged 18-29 years with Graves' ophthalmopathy.

This clonotype came up many times. The chain joins TRBV7-9 to TRBJ2-2; either TRBD1 or TRBD2 may supply D (5 bases each). This CDR3 region has 18 residues. CDR1 is SEHNR and CDR2 is FQNEAQ in the germline V gene (reference sequence). V gave up 5 bases and J gave up 0 bases, with 19 bases separating them. Here the CDR3 reads CASSGATVGAANTGELFF. DNA for the CDR3: TGTGCCAGCAGCGGGGCGACAGTCGGAGCGGCGAACACCGGGGAGCTGTTTTTT.

This chain joins TRBV19 and TRBJ1-1, with D perhaps TRBD1 (5 bases). This CDR3 has 15 residues. Germline V lookup: CDR1 LNHDA, CDR2 SQIVND (reference sequence). V lost 5 bases to trimming and J lost 0 bases, with 13 bases between them. In DNA form, the CDR3 reads TGTGCCAGTAGTCGCCTGGGGGGAATGAACACTGAAGCTTTCTTT. Its translation: CASSRLGGMNTEAFF.

The rearrangement links TRBV9 to TRBJ2-3; 9 bases align to TRBD1. CDR3 length equals 14 residues. Germline V lookup: CDR1 SGDLS, CDR2 YYNGEE. V gave up 3 bases and J gave up 4 bases; unmatched junction bases: 3. Here the CDR3 reads CASSEGTGPDTQYF. The CDR3 coding sequence is TGTGCCAGCAGCGAAGGGACAGGGCCAGATACGCAGTATTTT.

V usage is TRBV28 and J usage is TRBJ1-1, with 9 bases aligning to TRBD1. There are 17 residues in the CDR3. Germline V gene sequence: CDR1 MDHEN, CDR2 SYDVKM. The V and J ends lost 3 bases and 3 bases, in that order; junction bases with no gene match: 11. CDR3 nucleotide sequence: TGTGCCAGCAGTTTGGCCGGGACAGGGACCTCCCACACTGAAGCTTTCTTT. Its translation is CASSLAGTGTSHTEAFF.

Turning to this clonotype: A much larger clonotype is one base distant, so this may be a read error. V usage is TRBV7-2 and J usage is TRBJ1-1, with D unresolved. The CDR3 length is 13 residues. The V end was cut by 3 bases, the J end by 1 base, with 6 bases between. Per germline, CDR1 SGHTA and CDR2 FQGNSA. CDR3 amino acids: CASSLFENTEAFF. The CDR3 nucleotides read TGTGCCAGCAGCTTGTTTGAGAACACTGAAGCTTTCTTT.

This clonotype was observed at least ten times. The chain couples TRBV20-1 to TRBJ2-3, with TRBD2 matching 10 bases. This CDR3 contains 14 residues. The germline V gene encodes CDR1 DFQATT and CDR2 SNEGSKA (reference sequence). J gave up 6 bases and V 5 bases, and 8 bases lay outside the gene matches. The chain's CDR3 is CSAQSGGAGDTQYF. As DNA, the CDR3 is TGCAGTGCTCAAAGCGGGGGGGCCGGGGATACGCAGTATTTT.

The gene calls are TRBV12-5 and TRBJ1-1, with D perhaps TRBD1 (5 bases). Germline V gene lookup returns CDR1 LGHNT and CDR2 FRNRAP. V lost 2 bases to trimming and J lost 5 bases, with 15 bases between them. The CDR3 spans 15 residues. CDR3 DNA: TGTGCTAGTGGTTTGTACGGGAGGGGACTGACTGAAGCTTTCTTT. This translates into CASGLYGRGLTEAFF. Using reference TRBV12-5 and TRBJ1-1 for the parts outside the CDR3, the full variable domain is DARVTQTPRHKVTEMGQEVTMRCQPILGHNTVFWYRQTMMQGLELLAYFRNRAPLDDSGMPKDRFSAEMPDATLATLKIQPSEPRDSAVYFCASGLYGRGLTEAFFGQGTRLTVV.

V usage is TRBV28 and J usage is TRBJ2-1; 13 bases are a match to TRBD2. There are 19 residues in the CDR3. V was clipped by 5 bases and J by 8 bases; unmatched bases: 18. CDR1 is MDHEN, CDR2 SYDVKM, per germline. CDR3: CASSPFWVLAGGPGDEQFF. The DNA for the CDR3 is TGTGCCAGCAGTCCCTTTTGGGTACTAGCGGGGGGGCCGGGGGATGAGCAGTTCTTC.

This clonotype was picked up a small number of times. V gene TRBV4-2 combines with J gene TRBJ2-7, with D possibly matching TRBD1 (6 bases). CDR3 length: 13 amino acids. The germline CDR1 and CDR2 sequences are LGHNA and YNFKEQ. V lost 5 bases to trimming and J lost 2 bases, with 10 bases between them. CDR3 amino acids: CASSWDITYEQYF. Written as DNA, the CDR3 is TGTGCCAGCAGCTGGGACATCACCTACGAGCAGTACTTC.

This clonotype has just a few counts. This chain uses TRBV7-8 with TRBJ2-1; 9 nucleotides line up with TRBD2. The germline CDR1 and CDR2 sequences are SGHVS and FQNEAQ. V gave up 6 bases and J gave up 3 bases; unmatched junction bases: 6. The CDR3 contains 15 residues. The CDR3 sequence is CASRYGTSFYNEQFF. In DNA, the CDR3 is TGTGCCAGCAGATATGGGACTAGCTTCTACAATGAGCAGTTCTTC. The full variable domain, in which reference TRBV7-8 and TRBJ2-1 provide the parts outside the CDR3, is GAGVSQSPRYKVAKRGQDVALRCDPISGHVSLFWYQQALGQGPEFLTYFQNEAQLDKSGLPSDRFFAERPEGSVSTLKIQRTQQEDSAVYLCASRYGTSFYNEQFFGPGTRLTVL.

V is TRBV6-1 and J is TRBJ2-3; 15 nucleotides match TRBD2. The ends lost 6 bases at V and 0 bases at J; junction bases unmatched: 4. The CDR3 consists of 17 residues. Germline V gene lookup returns CDR1 MNHNS and CDR2 SASEGT. CDR3 residues: CASRRTSGRASTDTQYF. The CDR3 DNA is TGTGCCAGCAGGCGGACTAGCGGGAGGGCTAGCACAGATACGCAGTATTTT.

The V gene is TRBV5-1, the J gene TRBJ2-2, with D hard to call. Germline CDR1 is SGHRS and CDR2 is YFSETQ. V was clipped by 0 bases and J by 1 base, with 7 bases between them. The CDR3 length is 15 residues. The DNA for the CDR3 is TGCGCCAGCAGCTTGGAACTAAAGAACACCGGGGAGCTGTTTTTT. Protein product: CASSLELKNTGELFF.

The chain has TRBV27 and TRBJ1-2; D is uncertain. In germline, CDR1 is MNHEY, CDR2 SMNVEV (reference sequence). The CDR3 spans 8 residues. V lost 11 bases and J 8 bases, leaving 6 bases between the germline ends. CDR3 in DNA: TGTGCCGCCCGGGGCTACACCTTC. Encoded protein: CAARGYTF.

This clonotype was counted many times. The chain recombines TRBV28 with TRBJ1-1; TRBD1 is a possible D gene (5 bases). The V gene lost 3 bases and the J gene lost 5 bases, with 13 bases spanning the gap. The CDR3 runs 14 residues. Germline CDR1 MDHEN, CDR2 SYDVKM. CDR3 loop: CASSLAERGTEAFF. The CDR3 DNA follows: TGTGCCAGCAGTTTGGCAGAGAGGGGTACTGAAGCTTTCTTT.

This clonotype was counted between two and nine times. The V gene is TRBV5-1, the J gene TRBJ1-2; no definite D call. Germline CDR1 reads SGHRS; CDR2 reads YFSETQ. The CDR3 runs to 12 residues. The V and J ends lost 4 bases and 2 bases respectively, with 6 bases between them. CDR3: CASSKDNYGYTF. For the CDR3, the DNA is TGCGCCAGCAGCAAAGACAACTATGGCTACACCTTC.

This clonotype was detected many times. The genes are TRBV3-1 and TRBJ2-1; no definite D call. The CDR3 loop spans 15 amino acids. V gave up 1 base and J gave up 1 base, with 8 bases separating them. From germline, CDR1 is LGHDT and CDR2 YNNKEL (reference sequence). CDR3 protein: CASSQGPGSYNEQFF. In nucleotides, the CDR3 is TGTGCCAGCAGCCAAGGCCCTGGGTCCTACAATGAGCAGTTCTTC.

This clonotype occurred many times. The J gene is TRBJ1-1, the V gene TRBV10-3; TRBD1 might be the D (6 bases). Trimming took off 4 bases at V and 3 bases at J, with 9 bases between the two ends. The germline V gene encodes CDR1 ENHRY and CDR2 SYGVKD. The CDR3 totals 13 residues. The CDR3 DNA reads TGTGCCATCAGTGGCCCAGGGGACACTGAAGCTTTCTTT. Protein: CAISGPGDTEAFF.

The sample holds many counts of this clonotype. The chain links TRBV30 to TRBJ2-2; 12 bases agree with TRBD2. CDR3 length: 16 residues. V dropped 0 bases and J dropped 5; count of bases not matched to a gene: 4. Per germline, CDR1 GTSNPN and CDR2 SVGIG (reference sequence). The CDR3 coding sequence is TGTGCCTGGAGTGTACTAGCGGGAGGAGCGACCGGGGAGCTGTTTTTT. It translates to CAWSVLAGGATGELFF.

The sample holds many counts of this clonotype. The chain employs TRBV14 and TRBJ1-1; D is undetermined. Germline-derived CDR1 and CDR2 are SGHDN and FVKESK. V was trimmed by 0 bases and J by 3 bases, leaving 11 bases between them. The length of the CDR3 is 15 residues. The CDR3 bases are TGTGCCAGCAGCCAAGAGTGGCCAGCGGACACTGAAGCTTTCTTT. Translating gives CASSQEWPADTEAFF.

This sequence joins TRBV4-2 and TRBJ2-1; D is ambiguous. Trimming removed 0 bases at V and 6 bases at J, with 12 bases between. CDR3 length: 15 amino acids. The V gene's germline CDR1 is LGHNA and CDR2 YNFKEQ. CDR3 sequence reads: CASSQDLQTPNEQFF. The CDR3 DNA reads TGTGCCAGCAGCCAAGATCTCCAGACCCCCAATGAGCAGTTCTTC.

This clonotype was picked up a small number of times. The chain joins TRBV27 to TRBJ1-2; tentative D call: TRBD1 (5 bases). CDR1 MNHEY and CDR2 SMNVEV come from the germline V gene (reference sequence). The CDR3 extends over 15 amino acids. Deletions cut 0 bases from V and 3 bases from J, with 11 bases between. For the CDR3, the DNA is TGTGCCAGCAGTTTATCATTAGGGGCCCACTATGGCTACACCTTC. This codes for CASSLSLGAHYGYTF.

The chain recombines TRBV28 with TRBJ1-6, with D possibly being TRBD1 (6 bases). CDR1 and CDR2 from the germline V gene are MDHEN and SYDVKM. The CDR3 spans 16 residues. Trimming took off 4 bases at V and 4 bases at J, with 14 bases between the two ends. The CDR3 sequence is CASSSWTELYNSPLHF. CDR3 DNA sequence: TGTGCCAGCAGTTCCTGGACAGAACTTTATAATTCACCCCTCCACTTT.

This chain uses TRBV7-2 with TRBJ2-3; weak D call: TRBD2 (5 bases). CDR1 and CDR2 from the germline V gene are SGHTA and FQGNSA. With 5 bases removed from V and 3 bases from J, the gap between germline ends came to 9 bases. The CDR3 is 13 amino acids. The CDR3 sequence is CASSPTRTDTQYF. The CDR3 coding sequence is TGTGCCAGCAGCCCTACTAGAACAGATACGCAGTATTTT. The variable domain in full, with the rest retrieved from reference TRBV7-2 and TRBJ2-3, is GAGVSQSPSNKVTEKGKDVELRCDPISGHTALYWYRQSLGQGLEFLIYFQGNSAPDKSGLPSDRFSAERTGGSVSTLTIQRTQQEDSAVYLCASSPTRTDTQYFGPGTRLTVL.

Many counts were recorded for this clonotype. The chain recombines TRBV3-1 with TRBJ1-1; D is ambiguous. The CDR3 totals 12 residues. Germline V lookup: CDR1 LGHDT, CDR2 YNNKEL (reference sequence). V gave up 2 bases and J gave up 8 bases, with 9 bases separating them. In DNA, the CDR3 is TGTGCCAGCAGCCAAACTGGGCGCGAAGCTTTCTTT. This gives the protein CASSQTGREAFF.

A note on this clonotype: The junction shows a germline mismatch at one end, possibly a read error. This sequence joins TRBV28 and TRBJ2-7; 11 positions match TRBD2. Germline CDR1 reads MDHEN; CDR2 reads SYDVKM. The CDR3 is 17 amino acids. DNA of the CDR3: TGTGCCTGCAGAACCTCCTTACTAGCGGGAGATGCCTACGAGCAGTACTTC. This codes for CACRTSLLAGDAYEQYF.

This clonotype was counted many times. The rearrangement joins TRBV11-2 to TRBJ1-3; D not certain. V was shortened by 7 bases and J by 1 base, with 14 bases between the two germline ends. Per germline, CDR1 SGHAT and CDR2 FQNNGV. CDR3 length: 15 residues. The CDR3 sequence is CASNTDLVSGNTIYF. As DNA, the CDR3 is TGTGCCAGCAACACGGACCTAGTTTCTGGAAACACCATATATTTT.

This clonotype was recorded at least ten times. The chain employs TRBV18 and TRBJ1-2; 7 positions match TRBD1. CDR1 is KGHSH and CDR2 is LQKENI in the germline V gene. The CDR3 runs 14 residues. With V trimmed by 3 bases and J by 4 bases, 5 bases remained unmatched. The DNA for the CDR3 is TGTGCCAGCTCACCGGGACAGAGGTCCTATGGCTACACCTTC. Its translation: CASSPGQRSYGYTF.

This clonotype was recorded a few times. The rearrangement joins TRBV12-3 or TRBV12-4 to TRBJ1-4, with 9 bases fitting TRBD1. The V and J ends lost 3 bases and 0 bases, in that order; junction bases with no gene match: 11. The CDR3 totals 19 residues. CDR3 region: CASSFAGTGFLATNEKLFF. In nucleotides, the CDR3 is TGTGCCAGCAGTTTTGCCGGGACAGGGTTCCTTGCAACTAATGAAAAACTGTTTTTT.

The chain has TRBV7-3 and TRBJ2-3; D is unclear. Between the trimmed V and J ends, which lost 2 bases and 2 bases, there was a span of 8 bases. CDR1 is SGHTA and CDR2 is FQGTGA in the germline V gene. The CDR3 runs to 14 residues. CDR3 nucleotides: TGTGCCAGCAGCTTATTATTTCTCACAGATACGCAGTATTTT. Its protein is CASSLLFLTDTQYF. The complete variable domain, with remaining parts taken from reference TRBV7-3 and TRBJ2-3, reads GAGVSQTPSNKVTEKGKYVELRCDPISGHTALYWYRQSLGQGPEFLIYFQGTGAADDSGLPNDRFFAVRPEGSVSTLKIQRTERGDSAVYLCASSLLFLTDTQYFGPGTRLTVL.